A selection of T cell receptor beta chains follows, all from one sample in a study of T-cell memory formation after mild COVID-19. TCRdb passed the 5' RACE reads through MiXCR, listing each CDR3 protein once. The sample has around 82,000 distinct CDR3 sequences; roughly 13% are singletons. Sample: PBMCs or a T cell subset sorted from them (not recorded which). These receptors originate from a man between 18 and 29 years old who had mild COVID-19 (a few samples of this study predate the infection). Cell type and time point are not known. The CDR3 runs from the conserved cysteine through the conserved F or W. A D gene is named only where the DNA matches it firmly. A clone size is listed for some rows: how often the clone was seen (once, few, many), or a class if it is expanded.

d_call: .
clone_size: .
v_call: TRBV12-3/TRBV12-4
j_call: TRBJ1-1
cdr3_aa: CASSRLGPTEAFF
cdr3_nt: TGTGCCAGCAGCCGCCTGGGTCCCACTGAAGCTTTCTTT

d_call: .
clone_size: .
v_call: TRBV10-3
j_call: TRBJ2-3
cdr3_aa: CAISTGGPSTDTQYF
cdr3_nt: TGTGCCATCAGTACGGGGGGCCCGAGCACAGATACGCAGTATTTT

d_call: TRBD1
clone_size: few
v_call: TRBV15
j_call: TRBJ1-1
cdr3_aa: CATSRQGQGEVGAFF
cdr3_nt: TGTGCCACCAGCAGACAAGGACAGGGGGAAGTTGGAGCTTTCTTT

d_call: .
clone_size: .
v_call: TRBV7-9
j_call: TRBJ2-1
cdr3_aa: CASGRRGNEQFF
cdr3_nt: TGTGCCAGCGGACGTAGAGGGAATGAGCAGTTCTTC

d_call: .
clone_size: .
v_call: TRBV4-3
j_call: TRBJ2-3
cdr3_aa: CASSQDGYTDTQYF
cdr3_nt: TGCGCCAGCAGCCAAGATGGATACACAGATACGCAGTATTTT

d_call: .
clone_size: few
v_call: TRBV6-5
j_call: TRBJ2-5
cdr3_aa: CASSWGWWETQYF
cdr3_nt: TGTGCCAGCAGTTGGGGGTGGTGGGAGACCCAGTACTTC

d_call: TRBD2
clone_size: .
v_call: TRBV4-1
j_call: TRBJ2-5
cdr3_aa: CASSQTSGGAKETQYF
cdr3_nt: TGCGCCAGCAGCCAAACTAGCGGGGGGGCGAAAGAGACCCAGTACTTC

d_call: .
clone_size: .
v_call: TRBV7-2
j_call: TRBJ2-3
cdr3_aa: CASSLWTTGTDTQYF
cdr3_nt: TGTGCCAGCAGCCTGTGGACCACAGGCACAGATACGCAGTATTTT

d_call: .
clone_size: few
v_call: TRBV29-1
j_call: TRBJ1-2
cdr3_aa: CSVLPPLGGQYGYTF
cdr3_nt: TGCAGCGTCCTCCCCCCCTTGGGTGGACAGTATGGCTACACCTTC

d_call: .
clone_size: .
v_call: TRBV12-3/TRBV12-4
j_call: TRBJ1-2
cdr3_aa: CASRQGVGYTF
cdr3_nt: TGTGCCAGCAGGCAAGGGGTTGGCTACACCTTC

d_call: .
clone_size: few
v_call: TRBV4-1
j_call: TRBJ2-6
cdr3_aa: CASREGTSGANVLTF
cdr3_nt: TGCGCCAGCAGGGAAGGGACGTCTGGGGCCAACGTCCTGACTTTC

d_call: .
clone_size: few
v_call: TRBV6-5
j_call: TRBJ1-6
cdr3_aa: CASSYSTAPDSPLHF
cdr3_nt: TGTGCCAGCAGTTACTCGACGGCCCCAGACTCACCCCTCCACTTT

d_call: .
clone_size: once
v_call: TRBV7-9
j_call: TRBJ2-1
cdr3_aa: CASSASGTSSSYNEQFF
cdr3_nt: TGTGCCAGCAGCGCCTCCGGGACATCGAGCTCCTACAATGAGCAGTTCTTC

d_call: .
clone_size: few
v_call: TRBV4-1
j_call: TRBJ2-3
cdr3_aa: CASSQATDTQYF
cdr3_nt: TGCGCCAGCAGCCAAGCGACAGATACGCAGTATTTT

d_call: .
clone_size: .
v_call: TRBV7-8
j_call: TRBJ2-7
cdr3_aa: CASSSTSEVEQYF
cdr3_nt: TGTGCCAGCAGCTCGACTTCAGAGGTCGAGCAGTACTTC

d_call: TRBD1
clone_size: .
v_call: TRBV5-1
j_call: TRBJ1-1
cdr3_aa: CASSLFTGGLTEAFF
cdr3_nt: TGCGCCAGCAGCCTATTTACAGGGGGCCTCACTGAAGCTTTCTTT

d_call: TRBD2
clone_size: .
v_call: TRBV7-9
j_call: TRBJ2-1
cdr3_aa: CASSSSLAGEGEQFF
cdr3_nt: TGTGCCAGCAGCTCCTCACTAGCGGGGGAGGGTGAGCAGTTCTTC

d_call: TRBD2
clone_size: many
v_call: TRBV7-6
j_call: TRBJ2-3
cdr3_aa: CASSLGAGRRTDTQYF
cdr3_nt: TGTGCCAGCAGCTTAGGAGCGGGGAGACGCACAGATACGCAGTATTTT

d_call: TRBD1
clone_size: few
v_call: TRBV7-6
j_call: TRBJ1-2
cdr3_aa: CASSLAPGQQDYGYTF
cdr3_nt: TGTGCCAGCAGCTTAGCGCCGGGACAGCAAGACTATGGCTACACCTTC

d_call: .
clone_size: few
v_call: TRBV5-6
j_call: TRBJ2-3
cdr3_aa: CASSLDNSAADTQYF
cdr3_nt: TGTGCCAGCAGCTTGGATAATTCTGCAGCAGATACGCAGTATTTT

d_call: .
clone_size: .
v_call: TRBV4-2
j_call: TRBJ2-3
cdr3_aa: CASSQSTTGGLDTQYF
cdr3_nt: TGTGCCAGCAGCCAAAGTACGACAGGAGGTTTAGATACGCAGTATTTT

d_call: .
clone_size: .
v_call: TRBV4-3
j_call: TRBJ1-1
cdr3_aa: CASSQDLRNTEAFF
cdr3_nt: TGCGCCAGCAGCCAAGATCTTAGGAACACTGAAGCTTTCTTT

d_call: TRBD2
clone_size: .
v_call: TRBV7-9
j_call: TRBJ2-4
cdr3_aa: CASSLRLAGQEDIQYF
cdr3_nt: TGTGCCAGCAGCCTCAGACTAGCGGGGCAAGAGGACATTCAGTACTTC

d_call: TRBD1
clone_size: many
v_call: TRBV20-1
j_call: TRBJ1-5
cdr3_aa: CSAGQGASNQPQHF
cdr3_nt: TGCAGTGCCGGACAGGGGGCCAGCAATCAGCCCCAGCATTTT

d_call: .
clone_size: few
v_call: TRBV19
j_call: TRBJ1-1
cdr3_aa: CASSMSAVGRAEAFF
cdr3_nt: TGTGCCAGTAGTATGTCGGCAGTAGGAAGGGCTGAAGCTTTCTTT

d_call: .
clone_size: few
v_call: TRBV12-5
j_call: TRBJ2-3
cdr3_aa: CASGPPANTDTQYF
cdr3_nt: TGTGCTAGTGGCCCCCCTGCTAACACAGATACGCAGTATTTT

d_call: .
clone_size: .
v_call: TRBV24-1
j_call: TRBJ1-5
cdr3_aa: CATGQGNQPQHF
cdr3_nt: TGTGCCACCGGTCAGGGCAATCAGCCCCAGCATTTT

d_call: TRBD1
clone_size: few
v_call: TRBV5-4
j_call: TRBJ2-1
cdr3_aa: CASSWDSSYNEQFF
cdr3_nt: TGTGCCAGCAGCTGGGACAGCAGCTACAATGAGCAGTTCTTC

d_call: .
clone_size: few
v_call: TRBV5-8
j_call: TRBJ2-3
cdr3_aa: CASTVGSGPIDTQYF
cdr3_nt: TGTGCCAGCACCGTTGGGAGCGGGCCGATAGATACGCAGTATTTT

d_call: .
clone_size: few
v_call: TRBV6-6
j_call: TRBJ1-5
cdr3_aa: CASSYFSVSNQPQHF
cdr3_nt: TGTGCCAGCAGTTACTTCAGCGTTAGCAATCAGCCCCAGCATTTT

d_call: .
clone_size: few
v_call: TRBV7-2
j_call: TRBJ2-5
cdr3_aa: CASSLEASETQYF
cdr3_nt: TGTGCCAGCAGCTTAGAAGCTAGCGAGACCCAGTACTTC

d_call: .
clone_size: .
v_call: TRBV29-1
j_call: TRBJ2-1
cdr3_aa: CSVDLNEQFF
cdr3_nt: TGCAGCGTGGACTTGAATGAGCAGTTCTTC

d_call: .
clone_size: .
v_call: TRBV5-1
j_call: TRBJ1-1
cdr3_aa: CASRWGRASLDTEAFF
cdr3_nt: TGCGCCAGCAGGTGGGGACGGGCCAGCCTAGACACTGAAGCTTTCTTT